This T cell receptor (beta chain) was captured by sequencing in a study of CD8 T cells in Susac syndrome. The authors reverse transcribed roughly 0.5 to 1 ug RNA with random hexamers. Amplification of the TCR beta CDR3 was carried out by immunoSEQ multiplex PCR, which spanned a total of 54 Vbeta and 13 Jbeta segments. TCRdb reanalysed the immunoSEQ multiplex PCR reads using MiXCR and keeps one entry per CDR3 protein. The profile shows over 350,000 distinct CDR3 sequences, about 85% of them singletons. Per the germline V gene, CDR1 is SGHAT and CDR2 is FQNNGV. Trimming cost V 5 bases and J 3 bases; bases outside gene matches: 9. The CDR3 is made up of 15 amino acids.

This rearrangement joins TRBV11-2 to TRBJ2-7; 8 bases agree with TRBD1. This receptor was obtained from a human donor with multiple sclerosis. Input material: CD8+ T cells from PBMCs. The CDR3 DNA follows: TGTGCCAGCAGCCAAAATCCAGGGGGCGGCTACGAGCAGTACTTC. Protein: CASSQNPGGGYEQYF.